This passage covers 25 T cell receptor beta chains from one sample sequenced in a study of T-cell memory formation after mild COVID-19. MiXCR, run by TCRdb on the 5' RACE reads, gives a single entry per CDR3 protein. Here the sample spans tens of thousands of distinct CDR3 sequences, about 12% being singletons. The sequencing input was PBMCs or a T cell subset sorted from them (not recorded which). All receptors derive from an adult woman who had mild COVID-19 (a few samples of this study predate the infection). Cell type and time point are not known.

The chain is built from TRBV5-8 and TRBJ1-5, with 7 bases that match TRBD1. The V gene end was trimmed by 2 bases and the J gene end by 1 base; junction bases not matched to a gene: 6. This CDR3 is built from 16 residues. Germline CDR1 and CDR2: SGHTS and YDEGEE. CDR3 sequence: CASSFIQGGSNQPQHF. The CDR3 DNA sequence: TGTGCCAGCAGCTTCATCCAGGGGGGGAGCAATCAGCCCCAGCATTTT.

Only one count was recorded for this clonotype. CDR3 in amino acids: CASSSGGAVDNSPLHF. In DNA, the CDR3 is TGCGCCAGCAGCTCAGGGGGCGCGGTGGATAATTCACCCCTCCACTTT. This chain connects TRBV4-3 to TRBJ1-6, with 8 bases identical to TRBD1. Germline V gene lookup returns CDR1 LGHNA and CDR2 YSLEER. There are 16 residues in the CDR3. The V segment lost 5 bases and the J segment 5 bases; nucleotides outside the gene matches: 8.

This clonotype has just a few counts. This sequence joins TRBV6-2 or TRBV6-3 and TRBJ2-2; a weak D match, TRBD2 (5 bases). V lost 6 bases to trimming and J lost 1 base, with 9 bases between them. Germline V gene lookup returns CDR1 MNHEY and CDR2 SVGEGT. This CDR3 is built from 14 residues. CDR3 DNA sequence: TGTGCCAGCAGCCTCAGCGGGAACACCGGGGAGCTGTTTTTT. Encoded protein: CASSLSGNTGELFF.

The rearrangement joins TRBV11-1 to TRBJ2-7; the D gene is possibly TRBD1 (6 bases). The CDR3 consists of 16 residues. V lost 0 bases, J lost 1 base, and 13 bases lay in between. Looked up from germline, CDR1 is SGHAT and CDR2 is FQDESV (reference sequence). The CDR3 nucleotides read TGTGCCAGCAGCTTAGCCTATACAGGGCTGTCCTACGAGCAGTACTTC. Translated: CASSLAYTGLSYEQYF.

This clonotype was observed a handful of times. The V call is TRBV5-1, the J call TRBJ1-1; 7 bases match TRBD1. Germline values: CDR1 SGHRS, CDR2 YFSETQ. This CDR3 has 17 residues. The trim removed 2 bases at V and 0 bases at J, leaving 10 bases unmatched. The chain's CDR3 is CASSFRQGGQMNTEAFF. CDR3 in DNA: TGCGCCAGCAGCTTTCGACAGGGAGGCCAGATGAACACTGAAGCTTTCTTT. The full variable domain, with the rest looked up from reference TRBV5-1 and TRBJ1-1, is KAGVTQTPRYLIKTRGQQVTLSCSPISGHRSVSWYQQTPGQGLQFLFEYFSETQRNKGNFPGRFSGRQFSNSRSEMNVSTLELGDSALYLCASSFRQGGQMNTEAFFGQGTRLTVV.

This clonotype occurred many times. The chain joins TRBV5-6 to TRBJ2-1; D uncertain. CDR1 and CDR2 (germline): SGHDT, YYEEEE. V was cut by 0 bases and J by 0 bases, with 13 bases left in between. The CDR3 extends over 17 amino acids. The CDR3 protein is CASSLEGPYRSYNEQFF. In DNA, the CDR3 is TGTGCCAGCAGCTTGGAGGGCCCCTACCGCTCCTACAATGAGCAGTTCTTC.

V gene TRBV27 combines with J gene TRBJ1-1; possibly TRBD1 for D (5 bases). The CDR3 extends over 15 amino acids. Trimming cost V 1 base and J 0 bases, with 9 bases left between them. Per germline, CDR1 MNHEY and CDR2 SMNVEV (reference sequence). The CDR3: CASSLFAGLNTEAFF. CDR3 sequence (DNA): TGTGCCAGCAGTTTATTTGCAGGGCTGAACACTGAAGCTTTCTTT.

This clonotype has just a few counts. The chain carries TRBV5-4 and TRBJ1-6; D remains unclear. Deletions cut 2 bases from V and 3 bases from J, with 9 bases between. The CDR3 totals 15 residues. Germline loops: CDR1 SGHNT, CDR2 YYREEE (reference sequence). The CDR3 is CASSFAGYYNSPLHF. The CDR3 DNA sequence: TGTGCCAGCAGCTTTGCGGGGTACTATAATTCACCCCTCCACTTT. Drawing the rest from reference TRBV5-4 and TRBJ1-6, the complete variable domain is ETGVTQSPTHLIKTRGQQVTLRCSSQSGHNTVSWYQQALGQGPQFIFQYYREEENGRGNFPPRFSGLQFPNYSSELNVNALELDDSALYLCASSFAGYYNSPLHFGNGTRLTVT.

This clonotype has a count of ten or more. The chain couples TRBV5-6 to TRBJ2-3; 13 nucleotides match TRBD2. Trimming at V came to 4 bases and at J to 1 base, leaving 12 bases not matched to a gene. From germline, CDR1 is SGHDT and CDR2 YYEEEE. CDR3 length: 19 amino acids. The CDR3 DNA sequence: TGTGCCAGCAGCGGAACCGGGACTAGCGGGGTCGTCGGCACAGATACGCAGTATTTT. This translates into CASSGTGTSGVVGTDTQYF.

This chain connects TRBV11-2 to TRBJ2-7; maybe TRBD2 (6 bases). CDR1 and CDR2 (germline): SGHAT, FQNNGV. CDR3 length: 15 residues. V was cut by 5 bases and J by 3 bases, with 17 bases left in between. CDR3 residues: CASSRPGASFYEQYF. CDR3 DNA: TGTGCCAGCAGCCGCCCGGGAGCAAGCTTCTACGAGCAGTACTTC.

This clonotype was detected a few times. The rearrangement uses TRBV20-1 and TRBJ2-7; possible D gene TRBD2, 6 bases. The ends were cut back, 6 bases at V and 1 base at J, with 19 bases in the middle. The CDR3 covers 15 residues. From germline, CDR1 is DFQATT and CDR2 SNEGSKA (reference sequence). CDR3 protein: CSASPGGGPSYEQYF. The CDR3 bases are TGCAGTGCATCGCCCGGGGGAGGCCCATCCTACGAGCAGTACTTC.

V and J are TRBV11-2 and TRBJ2-5; unclear D gene. CDR1 and CDR2 (germline): SGHAT, FQNNGV. This CDR3 comprises 15 residues. V lost 1 base and J 2 bases, leaving 11 bases between the germline ends. CDR3 sequence reads: CASSLGLMGQETQYF. The CDR3 nucleotides read TGTGCCAGCAGCTTAGGCCTCATGGGGCAAGAGACCCAGTACTTC.

V is TRBV7-9 and J is TRBJ1-2; no reliable D call. The germline CDR1 and CDR2 sequences are SEHNR and FQNEAQ (reference sequence). The CDR3 sequence is 15 residues long. The V end was cut by 3 bases, the J end by 4 bases, with 15 bases between. For the CDR3, the DNA is TGTGCCAGCAGCTTGGGAACGAGGGAGGCCTATGGCTACACCTTC. It codes for CASSLGTREAYGYTF.

This clonotype was seen ten or more times. The chain combines TRBV6-5 with TRBJ1-1; 8 bases agree with TRBD1. Trimming at V came to 6 bases and at J to 4 bases, leaving 4 bases not matched to a gene. This CDR3 region has 13 residues. The germline V gene has CDR1 MNHEY and CDR2 SVGAGI. DNA of the CDR3: TGTGCCAGCAGCCCGGGACAGGTCACTGAAGCTTTCTTT. Translated, it gives CASSPGQVTEAFF.

This clonotype was counted only a few times. The rearrangement uses TRBV24-1 and TRBJ2-1; 12 bases are shared with TRBD2. After removal of 4 bases from V and 9 bases from J, the junction contained 9 bases not matched to a gene. The CDR3 has 16 amino acids. In germline, CDR1 is KGHDR, CDR2 SFDVKD. In DNA form, the CDR3 reads TGTGCCACCAGTGAAGAACGGCTAGCGGGAGGGTTTGAGCAGTTCTTC. Its translation is CATSEERLAGGFEQFF.

The chain employs TRBV4-1 and TRBJ2-7; 7 bases fit TRBD2. Per the germline V gene, CDR1 is MGHRA and CDR2 is YSYEKL. CDR3 length equals 15 residues. Trimming took 3 bases from V and 2 from J; bases not matched to a gene: 7. The CDR3, as DNA: TGCGCCAGCAGCCAGGCGAGGGCGGGGGCCTACGAGCAGTACTTC. Its translation is CASSQARAGAYEQYF.

V and J are TRBV20-1 and TRBJ1-2; D is uncertain. Trimming left V 1 base short and J 3 bases short, with 18 bases between. Per germline, CDR1 DFQATT and CDR2 SNEGSKA (reference sequence). The CDR3 is 16 residues long. CDR3 in amino acids: CSARAELREVDYGYTF. CDR3 coding DNA: TGCAGTGCTAGAGCCGAGCTACGGGAGGTTGACTATGGCTACACCTTC.

This clonotype was picked up a small number of times. The gene calls are TRBV6-5 and TRBJ2-7, with D perhaps matching TRBD1 or TRBD2 (6 bases each). Trimming removed 0 bases at V and 5 bases at J, with 14 bases between. Germline CDR1 reads MNHEY; CDR2 reads SVGAGI. The CDR3 contains 15 residues. CDR3 region: CASSYSPGARDEQYF. CDR3 DNA sequence: TGTGCCAGCAGTTACTCCCCGGGGGCGCGCGACGAGCAGTACTTC.

This clonotype showed up just a few times. The rearrangement links TRBV6-6 to TRBJ1-1; 8 bases map to TRBD1. The CDR3 has 16 amino acids. The junction had 14 bases not matched to a gene; V was cut back by 4 bases and J by 7 bases. The germline CDR1 and CDR2 sequences are MNHNY and SVGAGI (reference sequence). Here the CDR3 reads CASSSTQGARGGEAFF. In DNA, the CDR3 is TGTGCCAGCAGTTCAACCCAGGGGGCGCGGGGGGGTGAAGCTTTCTTT.

This clonotype has at least ten counts. This rearrangement joins TRBV7-8 to TRBJ2-1; 9 positions agree with TRBD2. CDR1 and CDR2 (germline): SGHVS, FQNEAQ. This CDR3 contains 17 residues. V was pared by 4 bases and J by 7 bases, with 14 bases of the junction left unmatched. The CDR3 protein is CASSSLTAREGQNEQFF. CDR3 sequence (DNA): TGTGCCAGCAGCTCGCTGACTGCGCGGGAGGGCCAAAATGAGCAGTTCTTC.

V is TRBV29-1 and J is TRBJ2-7; D unresolved. The germline gives CDR1 SQVTM, CDR2 ANQGSEA. There are 14 residues in the CDR3. V lost 0 bases and J lost 1, with 10 bases in between. This CDR3 reads CSVEDRGRSYEQYF. In nucleotides, the CDR3 is TGCAGCGTTGAAGATCGTGGCAGATCCTACGAGCAGTACTTC.

This clonotype was seen ten or more times. The V call is TRBV12-3 or TRBV12-4, the J call TRBJ2-6, with 11 bases fitting TRBD1. This CDR3 comprises 20 residues. The V segment lost 4 bases and the J segment 2 bases; nucleotides outside the gene matches: 13. CDR3 DNA sequence: TGTGCCAGCAGTTCCCCTGGACAGGGGGCGTTCGGTGCTGGGGCCAACGTCCTGACTTTC. Residues: CASSSPGQGAFGAGANVLTF.

This clonotype appeared many times. The gene calls are TRBV7-3 and TRBJ2-1; 7 bases are shared with TRBD2. Trimming at V came to 5 bases and at J to 4 bases, leaving 5 bases not matched to a gene. The CDR3 totals 14 residues. Germline V lookup: CDR1 SGHTA, CDR2 FQGTGA. The CDR3 sequence: CASSLSGAYNEQFF. The CDR3 DNA follows: TGTGCCAGCAGCCTCAGCGGGGCTTACAATGAGCAGTTCTTC.

This clonotype turned up a few times. This rearrangement joins TRBV7-9 to TRBJ2-5, with 13 bases identical to TRBD2. The CDR3 totals 19 residues. With V trimmed by 4 bases and J by 5 bases, 16 bases remained unmatched. Germline V gene lookup returns CDR1 SEHNR and CDR2 FQNEAQ (reference sequence). The CDR3 reads CASSSPQSGTSGIYETQYF. In nucleotides, the CDR3 is TGTGCCAGCAGCTCCCCACAATCCGGGACTAGCGGGATTTATGAGACCCAGTACTTC.

The J gene is TRBJ2-3, the V gene TRBV12-3 or TRBV12-4; D unresolved. CDR3 size: 14 residues. V was pared by 3 bases and J by 2 bases, with 9 bases between. The CDR3 DNA sequence: TGTGCCAGCAGTTTCCAGTCCAACACAGATACGCAGTATTTT. This gives the protein CASSFQSNTDTQYF.